What follows are 18 T cell receptor beta chains derived from one specimen sequenced in a study of OX40 agonist ivuxolimab in advanced cancers. The protocol was immunoSEQ multiplex PCR, while the TCRdb copy is restricted to in-frame clones and leaves out a portion. The sample holds some 130,000 clones, 90% seen once. This material consisted of CD4+ or CD8+ T cells sorted from blood, taken in a trial of the OX40 agonist ivuxolimab. These receptors were collected from an adult with an advanced solid tumor such as melanoma, head and neck, liver or kidney cancer.

Details on this clone: A read error may account for a junction end that differs from germline. The rearrangement links TRBV7-7 to TRBJ2-1; D gene unclear. Germline lookup yields CDR1 SSHAT and CDR2 FNYEAQ (reference sequence). This CDR3 comprises 13 residues. CDR3 coding DNA: TGTGCTAGCAGGTATGACACCTACAATGAGCAGTTCTTC. Protein sequence: CASRYDTYNEQFF.

V usage is TRBV10-3 and J usage is TRBJ2-7; tentatively, D is TRBD2 (6 bases). Trimming took off 0 bases at V and 2 bases at J, with 11 bases between the two ends. Germline CDR1 ENHRY, CDR2 SYGVKD. This CDR3 comprises 15 residues. This CDR3 is CAISESTGLTYEQYF. CDR3 nucleotides: TGTGCCATCAGTGAGTCAACAGGACTAACCTACGAGCAGTACTTC.

The chain uses TRBV7-3 and TRBJ1-6, with TRBD1 identical over 8 bases. Germline CDR1 reads SGHTA; CDR2 reads FQGTGA. CDR3 length equals 15 residues. Unmatched junction bases numbered 10, after V lost 5 bases and J lost 10 bases. CDR3 protein: CASSNSGTGGSPLHF. The CDR3 DNA reads as TGTGCCAGCAGCAATTCCGGGACAGGCGGCTCACCCCTCCACTTT.

The chain links TRBV29-1 to TRBJ1-4, with 9 bases fitting TRBD1. From germline, CDR1 is SQVTM and CDR2 ANQGSEA. Unmatched junction bases numbered 4, after V lost 6 bases and J lost 5 bases. The CDR3 extends over 13 amino acids. The CDR3 sequence: CSVAGTGNEKLFF. The CDR3 DNA follows: TGCAGCGTGGCCGGGACAGGGAATGAAAAACTGTTTTTT.

The V gene is TRBV18, the J gene TRBJ1-4; no firm D call. The CDR3 extends over 15 amino acids. Looked up from germline, CDR1 is KGHSH and CDR2 is LQKENI. The V and J ends lost 0 bases and 5 bases respectively, with 10 bases between them. CDR3 residues: CASSPPGMDNEKLFF. The CDR3, as DNA: TGTGCCAGCTCACCACCTGGAATGGACAATGAAAAACTGTTTTTT.

The rearrangement uses TRBV28 and TRBJ1-5; D uncertain. Germline loops: CDR1 MDHEN, CDR2 SYDVKM. CDR3 size: 14 residues. V shed 7 bases and J shed 7 bases, with 17 bases lying between them. CDR3 coding DNA: TGTGCCAGCAATTGGGGAGTGAGTGGGCAGCCCCAGCATTTT. Its protein product is CASNWGVSGQPQHF. The complete variable domain, with remaining parts taken from reference TRBV28 and TRBJ1-5, reads DVKVTQSSRYLVKRTGEKVFLECVQDMDHENMFWYRQDPGLGLRLIYFSYDVKMKEKGDIPEGYSVSREKKERFSLILESASTNQTSMYLCASNWGVSGQPQHFGDGTRLSIL.

The J gene is TRBJ2-5, the V gene TRBV9; possibly TRBD1 for D (6 bases). The germline V gene encodes CDR1 SGDLS and CDR2 YYNGEE. The V and J ends lost 4 bases and 0 bases respectively, with 13 bases between them. This CDR3 is 15 amino acids long. CDR3 sequence: CASSISGTYQETQYF. CDR3 nucleotide sequence: TGTGCCAGCAGCATCTCCGGGACATACCAAGAGACCCAGTACTTC.

The gene calls are TRBV25-1 and TRBJ2-3, with D possibly matching TRBD2 (5 bases). The CDR3 length is 16 residues. Germline lookup yields CDR1 MGHDK and CDR2 SYGVNS. Trimming cost V 3 bases and J 1 base, with 14 bases left between them. CDR3 nucleotides: TGTGCCAGCAGTGACATCACCTTCGGGGGCACAGATACGCAGTATTTT. Translation: CASSDITFGGTDTQYF.

The gene calls are TRBV28 and TRBJ1-2; the D gene is possibly TRBD1 (5 bases). This CDR3 comprises 16 residues. Deletions cut 5 bases from V and 6 bases from J, with 22 bases between. Germline V gene sequence: CDR1 MDHEN, CDR2 SYDVKM. CDR3 DNA: TGTGCCAGCAGTCCCCAAACCCGGCGGGACGGAGATGGCTACACCTTC. This gives the protein CASSPQTRRDGDGYTF.

The CDR3 sequence is CGGLKETQYF. The CDR3 DNA reads TGCGGTGGACTTAAAGAGACCCAGTACTTC. This chain connects TRBV20-1 to TRBJ2-5, with D possibly matching TRBD2 (5 bases). Germline CDR1 and CDR2: DFQATT and SNEGSKA (reference sequence). The CDR3 spans 10 residues.

The CDR3 region is CASSLSSSGLQPQHF. The CDR3 nucleotides are TGTGCCAGCAGTTTATCGTCCTCAGGGCTTCAGCCCCAGCATTTT. The chain carries TRBV27 and TRBJ1-5; D is possibly TRBD1 (5 bases). Trimming stripped 0 bases from V and 6 bases from J, with 12 bases between. This CDR3 comprises 15 residues. Germline loops: CDR1 MNHEY, CDR2 SMNVEV (reference sequence).

The rearrangement uses TRBV12-5 and TRBJ2-5, with D unclear. The germline V gene has CDR1 LGHNT and CDR2 FRNRAP. V lost 5 bases and J lost 5, with 6 bases in between. The length of the CDR3 is 11 residues. The CDR3 DNA sequence: TGTGCTAGTGGTCCCCAGGAGACCCAGTACTTC. Protein product: CASGPQETQYF.

This chain links TRBV28 with TRBJ1-5; no firm D call. V lost 6 bases and J 3 bases, leaving 9 bases between the germline ends. Germline-derived CDR1 and CDR2 are MDHEN and SYDVKM. This CDR3 is built from 13 residues. Here the CDR3 reads CASREVLNQPQHF. In DNA, the CDR3 is TGTGCCAGCAGAGAGGTCCTCAATCAGCCCCAGCATTTT. The full variable domain, in which reference TRBV28 and TRBJ1-5 provide the parts outside the CDR3, is DVKVTQSSRYLVKRTGEKVFLECVQDMDHENMFWYRQDPGLGLRLIYFSYDVKMKEKGDIPEGYSVSREKKERFSLILESASTNQTSMYLCASREVLNQPQHFGDGTRLSIL.

This clone has just one count. The gene calls are TRBV28 and TRBJ1-1; a weak D match, TRBD1 (5 bases). The germline V gene has CDR1 MDHEN and CDR2 SYDVKM. Deletions cut 4 bases from V and 6 bases from J, with 18 bases between. This CDR3 spans 15 amino acids. Here the CDR3 DNA reads TGTGCCAGCAGTTCAAAAGGGGTCTGGGGTTCTGAAGCTTTCTTT. Amino acids: CASSSKGVWGSEAFF.

The chain recombines TRBV27 with TRBJ2-7; D is unclear. V was clipped by 6 bases and J by 4 bases, with 10 bases between them. CDR3 size: 12 residues. Germline V gives CDR1 MNHEY, CDR2 SMNVEV (reference sequence). The CDR3 DNA reads TGTGCCAGCAGCTCAAATACGTACGAGCAGTACTTC. As protein: CASSSNTYEQYF.

The genes are TRBV5-6 and TRBJ2-1; TRBD2 matches at 8 bases. Germline V gene data show CDR1 as SGHDT and CDR2 as YYEEEE. V gave up 4 bases and J gave up 3 bases; unmatched junction bases: 0. The CDR3 has 13 residues. Written as DNA, the CDR3 is TGTGCCAGCAGCGGGACTAGCTACAATGAGCAGTTCTTC. It encodes CASSGTSYNEQFF. The variable domain in full, completed from reference TRBV5-6 and TRBJ2-1, reads DAGVTQSPTHLIKTRGQQVTLRCSPKSGHDTVSWYQQALGQGPQFIFQYYEEEERQRGNFPDRFSGHQFPNYSSELNVNALLLGDSALYLCASSGTSYNEQFFGPGTRLTVL.

The V and J genes are TRBV7-3 and TRBJ2-1; 7 bases are shared with TRBD2. Germline loops: CDR1 SGHTA, CDR2 FQGTGA. V lost 4 bases, J lost 5 bases, and 8 bases stayed unmatched. The CDR3 is 15 residues long. The CDR3 nucleotides are TGTGCCAGCAGCTCCCTCGGCGGGAGCCACAATGAGCAGTTCTTC. Its translation is CASSSLGGSHNEQFF.

This chain uses TRBV28 with TRBJ1-1; D not certain. This CDR3 has 14 amino acids. Germline V gene lookup returns CDR1 MDHEN and CDR2 SYDVKM. V lost 6 bases to trimming and J lost 0 bases, with 11 bases between them. DNA for the CDR3: TGTGCCAGCAGCACCTTAGAATTGAACACTGAAGCTTTCTTT. Protein product: CASSTLELNTEAFF.